Below are 12 T cell receptor beta chains sequenced from a single sample in a study of CD8 T cells in Susac syndrome. The RNA, roughly 0.45 to 1 ug, was put through reverse transcription using random hexamers. TCRdb fed the immunoSEQ multiplex PCR reads into MiXCR, producing one record per CDR3 protein. The table includes roughly 200,000 distinct CDR3 sequences, 85% to 95% detected once. Sequencing used CD8+ T cells from PBMCs. These receptor sequences come from a human donor with multiple sclerosis.

The V gene is TRBV14, the J gene TRBJ2-3; D is ambiguous. V dropped 2 bases and J dropped 1 base, with 4 bases sitting between them. The germline CDR1 and CDR2 sequences are SGHDN and FVKESK. The CDR3 spans 13 residues. The CDR3 nucleotides read TGTGCCAGCAGCCAAATCCGCACAGATACGCAGTATTTT. It codes for CASSQIRTDTQYF.

V usage is TRBV20-1 and J usage is TRBJ2-7; a possible D gene is TRBD2 (6 bases). V dropped 6 bases and J dropped 2 bases, with 14 bases sitting between them. Germline loops: CDR1 DFQATT, CDR2 SNEGSKA (reference sequence). The CDR3 runs to 13 residues. This chain's CDR3 is CSAGGILTYEQYF. CDR3 nucleotide sequence: TGCAGTGCCGGAGGGATATTGACCTACGAGCAGTACTTC.

The rearrangement joins TRBV29-1 to TRBJ2-5; D is ambiguous. Per the germline V gene, CDR1 is SQVTM and CDR2 is ANQGSEA. This CDR3 is 12 amino acids long. Trimming pared 3 bases from V and 5 bases from J, leaving 10 bases between. CDR3 protein: CSVDSPRETQYF. The CDR3 DNA sequence: TGCAGCGTTGATAGTCCCAGGGAGACCCAGTACTTC. The full variable domain, with the rest looked up from reference TRBV29-1 and TRBJ2-5, is SAVISQKPSRDICQRGTSLTIQCQVDSQVTMMFWYRQQPGQSLTLIATANQGSEATYESGFVIDKFPISRPNLTFSTLTVSNMSPEDSSIYLCSVDSPRETQYFGPGTRLLVL.

The rearrangement uses TRBV7-9 and TRBJ2-5; the match to TRBD1 covers 8 bases. The germline V gene has CDR1 SEHNR and CDR2 FQNEAQ (reference sequence). Trimming at V came to 5 bases and at J to 5 bases, leaving 7 bases not matched to a gene. The CDR3 runs to 14 residues. CDR3 DNA: TGTGCCAGCAGCCCCTGGACAGGGTTGGAGACCCAGTACTTC. Residues: CASSPWTGLETQYF.

The V gene is TRBV20-1, the J gene TRBJ2-7; D might be TRBD1 (5 bases). This CDR3 spans 15 amino acids. V was shortened by 0 bases and J by 0 bases, with 12 bases between the two germline ends. Germline-derived CDR1 and CDR2 are DFQATT and SNEGSKA (reference sequence). CDR3 residues: CSARDPDSSSYEQYF. The CDR3, as DNA: TGCAGTGCTAGAGATCCCGACAGTAGCTCCTACGAGCAGTACTTC.

The rearrangement uses TRBV20-1 and TRBJ2-3; maybe TRBD1 (5 bases). Trimming pared 5 bases from V and 3 bases from J, leaving 18 bases between. In germline, CDR1 is DFQATT, CDR2 SNEGSKA (reference sequence). The CDR3 spans 15 residues. The CDR3, as DNA: TGCAGTGCTCCCGACCAAGGGGCCGGAACAGATACGCAGTATTTT. It is translated as CSAPDQGAGTDTQYF.

The V gene is TRBV4-1, the J gene TRBJ2-7, with a tentative D call TRBD2 (7 bases). The CDR3 has 15 residues. Trimming cost V 4 bases and J 5 bases, with 18 bases left between them. Germline CDR1 MGHRA, CDR2 YSYEKL. The CDR3 DNA sequence: TGCGCCAGCAGCCCTCCTGACCGGGGGGCGCACGAGCAGTACTTC. This translates into CASSPPDRGAHEQYF.

The rearrangement links TRBV12-3 or TRBV12-4 to TRBJ2-7; the D is unclear. This CDR3 comprises 12 residues. V lost 1 base and J lost 7, with 8 bases in between. This CDR3 is CASSLVLGEQYF. For the CDR3, the DNA is TGTGCCAGCAGTTTAGTCCTGGGGGAGCAGTACTTC.

The chain couples TRBV29-1 to TRBJ2-7, with TRBD2 matching 10 bases. The CDR3 extends over 12 amino acids. V trimming: 8 bases; J trimming: 3 bases; junction bases outside the gene matches: 4. Germline V CDR1 and CDR2: SQVTM, ANQGSEA. CDR3 in amino acids: CSTSSGSYEQYF. The CDR3 DNA reads as TGCAGCACGTCTAGCGGGAGCTACGAGCAGTACTTC.

The rearrangement links TRBV7-9 to TRBJ1-2; 7 bases agree with TRBD1. Germline CDR1 reads SEHNR; CDR2 reads FQNEAQ (reference sequence). The ends lost 5 bases at V and 6 bases at J; junction bases unmatched: 9. This CDR3 spans 14 amino acids. CDR3 nucleotide sequence: TGTGCCAGCAGCCCCCGGGACAGACTAAATGGCTACACCTTC. This gives the protein CASSPRDRLNGYTF.

The chain combines TRBV6-5 with TRBJ1-5; maybe TRBD1 (5 bases). This CDR3 contains 13 residues. Trimming took 6 bases from V and 2 from J, leaving 8 bases between them. Germline values: CDR1 MNHEY, CDR2 SVGAGI. The DNA for the CDR3 is TGTGCCAGCAGCCGGGACGGCAATCAGCCCCAGCATTTT. Translating gives CASSRDGNQPQHF.

This clonotype was seen a single time. The V and J genes are TRBV7-9 and TRBJ1-6; no definite D call. Germline CDR1 is SEHNR and CDR2 is FQNEAQ (reference sequence). This CDR3 region has 13 residues. The V end lost 0 bases, the J end lost 12 bases, and 9 bases lay between the germline ends. The CDR3 DNA reads as TGTGCCAGCAGCTTAGCAGGGATAGAACCCCTCCACTTT. It specifies CASSLAGIEPLHF. The full variable domain, with the rest looked up from reference TRBV7-9 and TRBJ1-6, is DTGVSQNPRHKITKRGQNVTFRCDPISEHNRLYWYRQTLGQGPEFLTYFQNEAQLEKSRLLSDRFSAERPKGSFSTLEIQRTEQGDSAMYLCASSLAGIEPLHFGNGTRLTVT.